This T cell receptor (beta chain) comes out of a study of early T cells in non-severe SARS-CoV-2 infection (dated by TCRdb to the early 2020s). Regarding the research as a whole: Because TCR sequencing was done on bulk RNA from unsorted whole blood, the alpha and beta chains could not be paired. Overall study outcomes, separate from this receptor: VDJdb matching was skewed toward anti-spike CD8 responses and likely underestimated virus-specific expansions, missing private and CD4 specificities.

From the cysteine through the phenylalanine, the CDR3 covers 15 amino acids. Solely the CDR3 DNA is kept, with 45 bases framed from the first base. The germline V gene (reference sequence) gives CDR1 as LNHNV and CDR2 as YYDKDF. At the junction V is shortened by 0 bases and J by 0 bases, with 6 bases in between. The study was a case-control design nested within a healthcare worker cohort in London, UK, with weekly nasopharyngeal swab PCR tests and blood sampling. Healthcare workers were enrolled in the week of the UK lockdown, from 23 to 31 March 2020, and were followed every week for up to roughly 16 weeks. A remark on this clonotype: There is no known antigen for this receptor. Per-base qualities were not stored, and no clone one base away is much larger.

Library method: 5' RACE. The sample was run on a NextSeq 500. The TCR library protocol attached unique molecular identifiers to individual cDNA molecules to correct for sequencing error and PCR bias. Both TCR alpha and beta chains were sequenced, and tight co-correlation was observed between alpha and beta sequence abundances in each sample. Regarding the original processing steps: Decombinator V4 was used to perform V gene, J gene and CDR3 annotation of TCR sequences. Expanded TCRs were defined as changing significantly between any two time points under a Poisson model with p below 0.0001. TCR abundances were normalised to the total number of TCRs sequenced per sample and expressed as counts per million. TRAV1-2 paired with TRAJ12, TRAJ20 or TRAJ33 defined MAIT TCRs, while TRAV10 paired with TRAJ18 defined iNKT TCRs. VDJdb, accessed 1 November 2021, was searched for CMV, EBV and SARS-CoV-2 annotated TCRs, excluding TCRs annotated for multiple antigens. TCRdb handled the public reads itself, with Q25 trimming in fastp and clone calling in MiXCR, and kept productive beta chains. Each CDR3 protein appears once, grouped with its most common genes and DNA. TCRdb assigned the V and J calls; the authors' analysis was not used. The sample profile shows roughly 66,000 distinct CDR3 sequences; 9.1% of them were found once. The ten top clones hold approximately 3% of the sample.

The chain joins TRBV15 to TRBJ2-1; there is no confident call for the D gene. This receptor was obtained from an adult who was a healthcare worker with PCR-confirmed SARS-CoV-2 infection or an uninfected control (not recorded which). The sequenced sample consisted of whole blood. Here is the DNA: TGTGCCACCAGCAGAGATTACACCTCCTACAATGAGCAGTTCTTC. It translates as CATSRDYTSYNEQFF.